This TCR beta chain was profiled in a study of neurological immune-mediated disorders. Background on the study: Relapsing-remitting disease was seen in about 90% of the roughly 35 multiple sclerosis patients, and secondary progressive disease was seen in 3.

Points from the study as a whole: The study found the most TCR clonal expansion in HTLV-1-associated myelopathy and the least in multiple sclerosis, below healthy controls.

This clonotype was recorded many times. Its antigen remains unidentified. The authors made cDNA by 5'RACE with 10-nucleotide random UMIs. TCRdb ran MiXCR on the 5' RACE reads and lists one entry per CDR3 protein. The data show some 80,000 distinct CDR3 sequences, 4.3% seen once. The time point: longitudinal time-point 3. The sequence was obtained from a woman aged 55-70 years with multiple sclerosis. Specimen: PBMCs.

The CDR3 sequence is CASRALGWHEQFF. In DNA form, the CDR3 reads TGTGCCAGCAGGGCCCTTGGATGGCATGAGCAGTTCTTC. This chain uses TRBV6-5 with TRBJ2-1; D not resolved. CDR1 is MNHEY and CDR2 is SVGAGI in the germline V gene. The length of the CDR3 is 13 residues. V was shortened by 6 bases and J by 8 bases, with 14 bases between the two germline ends.